This T cell receptor beta chain was sequenced in a study of identical twins. General study findings and limits: A cross-sectional statistical analysis, not follow-up of the same donors, supported the conclusions.

A universal primer site was added by template switching, and unique molecular identifiers were carried by the cDNA. From the 5' RACE reads, TCRdb called clonotypes with MiXCR, one entry per CDR3 protein. The profile shows more than 650,000 distinct CDR3 sequences, 6% to 6.5% of them singletons. This CDR3 is built from 16 residues. V was trimmed by 5 bases and J by 2 bases, leaving 19 bases between them. In germline, CDR1 is SGHTA, CDR2 FQGNSA. As for this clonotype: Its antigen is as yet unknown.

The clonotype originates from a man younger than 35 in good health. The sample comprised naive T cells sorted from blood. This rearrangement joins TRBV7-2 to TRBJ2-7; perhaps TRBD1 as D (6 bases). Written as DNA, the CDR3 is TGTGCCAGCAGCCCATCACAGGGCTCGGGCCCCTACGAGCAGTACTTC. It translates to CASSPSQGSGPYEQYF.